The clone carrying this T cell receptor (beta chain) was picked up a small number of times. These data originate in a study of T-cell reconstitution after alpha-beta-depleted transplantation in children. It was with unique molecular identifiers that the TCRbeta library was prepared. One entry per CDR3 protein results from TCRdb running MiXCR on the PCR reads. The table lists about 250,000 distinct CDR3 sequences, 20% to 30% of them singletons. Looked up from germline, CDR1 is SGHTA and CDR2 is FQGNSA. This CDR3 region has 14 residues. Trimming stripped 5 bases from V and 5 bases from J, with 15 bases between.

This chain uses TRBV7-2 with TRBJ1-1, with a tentative D call TRBD1 (5 bases). This TCR was recovered from a female patient aged 2-9 years who had a stem cell transplant for congenital amegakaryocytic thrombocytopenia, so the T cells may come from the graft donor. Here the sequenced sample was PBMCs, mostly from graft donor cells, taken 360 days after TCRalphabeta/CD19-depleted stem cell transplant. The CDR3, as DNA: TGTGCCAGCAGCCTCGCCGGGACCTCGACTGAAGCTTTCTTT. Amino acid sequence: CASSLAGTSTEAFF. Full variable domain (missing parts from reference TRBV7-2 and TRBJ1-1): GAGVSQSPSNKVTEKGKDVELRCDPISGHTALYWYRQSLGQGLEFLIYFQGNSAPDKSGLPSDRFSAERTGGSVSTLTIQRTQQEDSAVYLCASSLAGTSTEAFFGQGTRLTVV.